The sequence of this T cell receptor beta chain was determined in a study of monozygotic twins with cystic fibrosis. Study overall: With roughly 16 PCR cycles, barcoded libraries came from 3 to 3.5 micrograms of fragmented DNA.

Study conclusions and caveats: Unrelated CF individuals shared fewer identical clonotypes than monozygotic CF twins. The repertoire was suggested to be naive-dominated, clonality median roughly 0.0089. J usage was most co-twin-similar in 8 of 16 pairs, V in 13.

Sequencing was performed with immunoSEQ multiplex PCR; in TCRdb, only in-frame clones are kept and a portion is missing. The sample comprises 25,000 to 30,000 clones, 90% of which are singletons, and about 0.54% rests with the top ten. As for this clone: Its antigen is unknown.

V was pared by 0 bases and J by 7 bases, with 12 bases between. The CDR3 is 13 amino acids. Germline assignment: CDR1 GTSNPN and CDR2 SVGIG (reference sequence). The sequence was collected from a girl aged 2 to 10 with cystic fibrosis. Specimen: blood. The chain is built from TRBV30 and TRBJ2-5; D unclear. The CDR3 DNA sequence: TGTGCCTGGAGTGTTTTGGGGTGGGGGACCCAGTACTTC. Its protein is CAWSVLGWGTQYF.